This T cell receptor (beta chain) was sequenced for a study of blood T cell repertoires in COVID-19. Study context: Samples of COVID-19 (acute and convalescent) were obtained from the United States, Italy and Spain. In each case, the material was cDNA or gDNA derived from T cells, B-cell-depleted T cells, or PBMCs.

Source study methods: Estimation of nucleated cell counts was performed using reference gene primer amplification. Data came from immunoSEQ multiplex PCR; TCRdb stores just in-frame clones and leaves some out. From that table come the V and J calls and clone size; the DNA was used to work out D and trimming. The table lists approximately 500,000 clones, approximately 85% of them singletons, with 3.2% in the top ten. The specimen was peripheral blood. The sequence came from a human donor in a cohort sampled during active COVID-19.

This CDR3 reads CASKPGTGSSEQYF. The CDR3 nucleotides are TGTGCCAGTAAGCCCGGGACAGGATCTAGCGAGCAGTACTTC. V is TRBV19 and J is TRBJ2-7; 8 bases agree with TRBD1. V shed 7 bases and J 6 bases; nucleotides not matched to a gene: 11. CDR3 length equals 14 residues. CDR1 and CDR2 (germline): LNHDA, SQIVND (reference sequence).